A single sample is the source of the 2 T cell receptor beta chains below, sequenced in a study of CD8+CD57+ T cells in acquired aplastic anemia. CD8+CD57+ cell expansion had been shown by flow cytometry in patients chosen for sequencing. The use of genomic DNA as template underpinned the TCR beta VDJ and CDR3 profiling. TCRdb reprocessed the reads via MiXCR and lists one record per CDR3 protein. The sample has 200,000 to 300,000 distinct CDR3 sequences, less than 85% seen once. The specimen sequenced was sorted CD4+, CD8+, or CD8+CD57+ T cells (not recorded which) from PBMCs. The receptors originated from a human donor with aplastic anemia.

The chain has TRBV7-3 and TRBJ2-4, with TRBD2 matching 7 bases. Trimming cost V 7 bases and J 7 bases; bases outside gene matches: 4. The CDR3 totals 12 residues. In germline, CDR1 is SGHTA, CDR2 FQGTGA. The DNA of the CDR3 is TGTGCCAGCACAGGAGCGGGGAACATTCAGTACTTC. Residues: CASTGAGNIQYF.

This clonotype has more than one count but fewer than ten. The chain couples TRBV25-1 to TRBJ1-3; no reliable D call. Germline V gives CDR1 MGHDK, CDR2 SYGVNS. The CDR3 is made up of 15 amino acids. The ends were cut back, 8 bases at V and 4 bases at J, with 18 bases in the middle. In DNA, the CDR3 is TGTGCCAGCGCCCAAACTGGGGTAGGGGGAAACACCATATATTTT. Amino acid sequence: CASAQTGVGGNTIYF.